This T cell receptor beta chain comes out of a study of shared T cell receptors in the human thymus. Some clones are missing from TCRdb's copy, which holds only in-frame ones; the method was immunoSEQ multiplex PCR. Here the sample spans roughly 550,000 clones, about four fifths being singletons. CDR1 is LGHNT and CDR2 is FRNRAP in the germline V gene. The CDR3 runs 16 residues. V lost 5 bases and J lost 2, with 18 bases in between. These same data were also listed under a study on human thymus T cells. That work adds: Samples came from healthy Finnish infants during open corrective cardiac surgery. A high degree of thymic repertoire overlap among unrelated individuals was reported in related research.

The receptor comes from a boy under two years old with a congenital heart defect. V usage is TRBV12-5 and J usage is TRBJ1-1; possibly TRBD1 for D (6 bases). Sequencing was done on a sample of thymocytes. As DNA, the CDR3 is TGTGCTAGTGGTACTCTAGGGACACCCAGCAACACTGAAGCTTTCTTT. Amino acids: CASGTLGTPSNTEAFF.